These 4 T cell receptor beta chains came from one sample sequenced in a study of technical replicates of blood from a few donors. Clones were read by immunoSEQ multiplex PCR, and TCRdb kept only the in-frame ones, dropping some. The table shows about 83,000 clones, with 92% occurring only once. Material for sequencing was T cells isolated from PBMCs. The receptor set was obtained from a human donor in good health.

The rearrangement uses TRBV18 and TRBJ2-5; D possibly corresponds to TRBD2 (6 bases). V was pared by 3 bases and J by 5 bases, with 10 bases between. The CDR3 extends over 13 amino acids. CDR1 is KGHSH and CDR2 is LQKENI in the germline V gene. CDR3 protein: CASSPSSDETQYF. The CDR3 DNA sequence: TGTGCCAGCTCACCTTCTAGCGATGAGACCCAGTACTTC.

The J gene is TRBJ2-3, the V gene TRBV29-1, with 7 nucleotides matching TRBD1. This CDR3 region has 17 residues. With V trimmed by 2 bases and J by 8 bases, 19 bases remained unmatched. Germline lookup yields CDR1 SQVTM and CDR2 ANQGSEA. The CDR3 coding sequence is TGCAGCGTTGAATCGGACGGACGACTCCCCAGGGGGAGTACGCAGTATTTT. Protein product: CSVESDGRLPRGSTQYF.

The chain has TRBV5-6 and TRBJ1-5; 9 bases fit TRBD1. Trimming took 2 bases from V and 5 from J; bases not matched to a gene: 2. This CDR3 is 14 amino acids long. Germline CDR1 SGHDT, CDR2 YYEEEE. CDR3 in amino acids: CASSFRQGDQPQHF. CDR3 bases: TGTGCCAGCAGCTTCCGACAGGGGGATCAGCCCCAGCATTTT.

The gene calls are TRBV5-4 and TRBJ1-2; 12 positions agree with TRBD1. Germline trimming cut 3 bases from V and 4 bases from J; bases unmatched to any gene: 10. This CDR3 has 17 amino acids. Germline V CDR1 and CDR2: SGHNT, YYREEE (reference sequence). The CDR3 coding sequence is TGTGCCAGCAGCTCTGGGACAGGGGGCGTTCGAAGCTATGGCTACACCTTC. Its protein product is CASSSGTGGVRSYGYTF.